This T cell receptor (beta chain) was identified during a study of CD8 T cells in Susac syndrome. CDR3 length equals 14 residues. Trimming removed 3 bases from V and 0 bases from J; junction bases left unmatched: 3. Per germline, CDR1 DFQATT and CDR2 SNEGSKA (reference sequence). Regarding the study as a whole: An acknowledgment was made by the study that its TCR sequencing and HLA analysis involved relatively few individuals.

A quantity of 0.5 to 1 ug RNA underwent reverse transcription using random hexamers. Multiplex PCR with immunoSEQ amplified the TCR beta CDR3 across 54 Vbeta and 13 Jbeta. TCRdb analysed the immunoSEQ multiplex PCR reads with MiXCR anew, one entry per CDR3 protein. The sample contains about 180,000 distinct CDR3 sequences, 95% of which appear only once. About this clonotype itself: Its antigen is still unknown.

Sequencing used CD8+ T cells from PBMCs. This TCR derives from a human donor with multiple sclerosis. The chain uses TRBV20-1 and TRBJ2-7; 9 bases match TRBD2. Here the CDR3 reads CSASLAGSSYEQYF. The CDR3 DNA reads TGCAGTGCTAGTCTAGCGGGGAGCTCCTACGAGCAGTACTTC.